These 31 T cell receptor beta chains came from one sample sequenced in a study of shared clonotypes between healthy human individuals. Only in-frame clones appear in the TCRdb table, and some are missing; sequencing was by immunoSEQ multiplex PCR. The sample records 2 million to 2.5 million clones, 95% being singletons. Sequencing was done on a sample of naive CD4+ T cells sorted from blood. The subset: CD45RA+ positively selected. These TCRs come from a man younger than 30 in good health.

The chain links TRBV11-3 to TRBJ2-5; TRBD1 agrees at 8 bases. V was pared by 5 bases and J by 0 bases, with 5 bases of the junction left unmatched. The germline gives CDR1 SGHNT, CDR2 YENEEA. This CDR3 contains 15 residues. The CDR3 sequence: CASSQGQGNQETQYF. CDR3 coding DNA: TGTGCCAGCAGCCAAGGACAGGGTAACCAAGAGACCCAGTACTTC.

The CDR3 here is CAISESEVFEQYF. Here the CDR3 DNA reads TGTGCCATCAGTGAGTCGGAGGTATTTGAGCAGTACTTC. The V gene is TRBV10-3, the J gene TRBJ2-7; TRBD2 is a possible D gene (5 bases). There are 13 residues in the CDR3. CDR1 and CDR2 from the germline V gene are ENHRY and SYGVKD. Trimming cost V 0 bases and J 7 bases, with 10 bases left between them.

This CDR3 reads CAISGDREPKYEQYF. Written as DNA, the CDR3 is TGTGCCATCAGTGGAGATCGGGAGCCAAAGTACGAGCAGTACTTC. This chain connects TRBV10-3 to TRBJ2-7, with D possibly TRBD2 on 6 matching bases. This CDR3 is built from 15 residues. V lost 4 bases and J lost 4, with 17 bases in between. Germline CDR1 reads ENHRY; CDR2 reads SYGVKD.

This clone was counted only a few times. The chain recombines TRBV13 with TRBJ1-1; 10 bases align to TRBD1. The ends lost 5 bases at V and 0 bases at J; junction bases unmatched: 6. Germline lookup yields CDR1 PRHDT and CDR2 FYEKMQ (reference sequence). The CDR3 totals 16 residues. The CDR3 region has the DNA TGTGCCAGCAGCATCGGACAGGGGGTCATGAACACTGAAGCTTTCTTT. Translation: CASSIGQGVMNTEAFF. The full variable domain, with the rest looked up from reference TRBV13 and TRBJ1-1, is AAGVIQSPRHLIKEKRETATLKCYPIPRHDTVYWYQQGPGQDPQFLISFYEKMQSDKGSIPDRFSAQQFSDYHSELNMSSLELGDSALYFCASSIGQGVMNTEAFFGQGTRLTVV.

With respect to this clone: The sample contains more than one DNA sequence encoding this CDR3. The V and J genes are TRBV18 and TRBJ1-5; D unclear. Trimming removed 3 bases from V and 5 bases from J, with 5 bases in between. The CDR3 length is 12 residues. Germline V CDR1 and CDR2: KGHSH, LQKENI. The CDR3 is CASSPGDQPQHF. CDR3 DNA: TGTGCCAGCTCACCGGGAGATCAGCCCCAGCATTTT.

The chain uses TRBV7-9 and TRBJ1-4, with D unresolved. Deletions cut 3 bases from V and 6 bases from J, with 11 bases between. CDR1 is SEHNR and CDR2 is FQNEAQ in the germline V gene (reference sequence). CDR3 length: 14 residues. The CDR3 here is CASSFRVSDEKLFF. Written as DNA, the CDR3 is TGTGCCAGCAGCTTTCGGGTTTCGGATGAAAAACTGTTTTTT.

The sample holds one count of this clone. The V call is TRBV21-1, the J call TRBJ2-7; the table calls TRBD2, which could not be checked here. TRBV21-1 is a recognized pseudogene. The CDR3 consists of 16 residues. The CDR3 sequence: CASSKGLHEGTYEQYF. The CDR3 region has the DNA TGTGCCAGCAGCAAAGGCCTACACGAGGGTACCTACGAGCAGTACTTC.

The chain employs TRBV10-3 and TRBJ1-2, with 7 bases matching TRBD1. The germline CDR1 and CDR2 sequences are ENHRY and SYGVKD. The CDR3 totals 15 residues. Germline trimming cut 7 bases from V and 1 base from J; bases unmatched to any gene: 9. Here the CDR3 DNA reads TGTGCCATCACGGGACAGCTAACTCGTAACTATGGCTACACCTTC. It encodes CAITGQLTRNYGYTF.

The chain joins TRBV5-1 to TRBJ2-1, with TRBD1 matching 9 bases. Germline V gene data show CDR1 as SGHRS and CDR2 as YFSETQ. The CDR3 is 17 amino acids. V lost 1 base, J lost 6 bases, and 11 bases stayed unmatched. Here the CDR3 reads CASSLLKQGASFNEQFF. CDR3 bases: TGCGCCAGCAGCTTGTTAAAACAGGGGGCCTCTTTCAATGAGCAGTTCTTC.

V usage is TRBV5-6 and J usage is TRBJ2-7, with 9 bases lining up with TRBD1. This CDR3 is built from 15 residues. J gave up 2 bases and V 4 bases, and 7 bases lay outside the gene matches. Germline values: CDR1 SGHDT, CDR2 YYEEEE. In nucleotides, the CDR3 is TGTGCCAGCAGCCCACCGGACAGGGGTACCTACGAGCAGTACTTC. It translates to CASSPPDRGTYEQYF.

V and J are TRBV28 and TRBJ1-6; TRBD1 aligns across 10 bases. This CDR3 contains 15 residues. Trimming cost V 6 bases and J 9 bases; bases outside gene matches: 8. The germline V gene has CDR1 MDHEN and CDR2 SYDVKM. The DNA for the CDR3 is TGTGCCAGCAGGGGGGACAGGGGAGTTATTTCACCCCTCCACTTT. This gives the protein CASRGDRGVISPLHF.

This chain links TRBV5-1 with TRBJ2-2, with TRBD1 as a possible D gene (6 bases). Germline CDR1 SGHRS, CDR2 YFSETQ. V was clipped by 0 bases and J by 1 base, with 10 bases between them. This CDR3 is 16 amino acids long. The CDR3: CASSLARGWNTGELFF. CDR3 in DNA: TGCGCCAGCAGCTTGGCAAGGGGGTGGAACACCGGGGAGCTGTTTTTT.

The count of this clone is one. This CDR3 is also generated by other DNA sequences in the sample. The CDR3 loop is CASSLNQNQPQHF. In DNA form, the CDR3 reads TGTGCCAGCAGCTTAAATCAGAATCAGCCCCAGCATTTT. The rearrangement links TRBV7-9 to TRBJ1-5; no clear D gene. CDR1 is SEHNR, CDR2 FQNEAQ, per germline (reference sequence). The length of the CDR3 is 13 residues. Trimming cost V 2 bases and J 4 bases, with 6 bases left between them.

The chain employs TRBV7-9 and TRBJ1-5; 11 nucleotides agree with TRBD1. Unmatched junction bases numbered 15, after V lost 4 bases and J lost 13 bases. The CDR3 has 16 amino acids. Germline assignment: CDR1 SEHNR and CDR2 FQNEAQ (reference sequence). CDR3 residues: CASSSIGTGGSQRQHF. The CDR3 DNA is TGTGCCAGCAGCTCCATCGGGACAGGGGGAAGTCAGAGGCAGCATTTT.

The chain carries TRBV28 and TRBJ2-2; no definite D call. The V gene lost 3 bases and the J gene lost 2 bases, with 10 bases spanning the gap. The CDR3 sequence is 15 residues long. The germline V gene encodes CDR1 MDHEN and CDR2 SYDVKM. This CDR3 is CASSFGPINTGELFF. CDR3 bases: TGTGCCAGCAGTTTTGGACCGATTAACACCGGGGAGCTGTTTTTT.

This rearrangement joins TRBV9 to TRBJ2-7, with D uncertain. Germline V CDR1 and CDR2: SGDLS, YYNGEE. The V end was cut by 3 bases, the J end by 6 bases, with 13 bases between. CDR3 length: 13 residues. The CDR3 reads CASSASPIGEQYF. For the CDR3, the DNA is TGTGCCAGCAGCGCGTCCCCGATTGGCGAGCAGTACTTC.

J is TRBJ2-2 and V is TRBV11-1, with a weak D call TRBD1 (5 bases). The CDR3 is 15 amino acids. The V end was cut by 2 bases, the J end by 2 bases, with 9 bases between. Germline-derived CDR1 and CDR2 are SGHAT and FQDESV (reference sequence). CDR3 DNA: TGTGCCAGCAGCTTATCCAGGGAAAACACCGGGGAGCTGTTTTTT. Residues: CASSLSRENTGELFF. Combining the CDR3 with reference TRBV11-1 and TRBJ2-2 gives the whole variable domain EAEVAQSPRYKITEKSQAVAFWCDPISGHATLYWYRQILGQGPELLVQFQDESVVDDSQLPKDRFSAERLKGVDSTLKIQPAELGDSAMYLCASSLSRENTGELFFGEGSRLTVL.

The gene calls are TRBV7-8 and TRBJ1-3; D may be TRBD1 (5 bases). V lost 5 bases and J lost 4, with 15 bases in between. Germline CDR1 is SGHVS and CDR2 is FQNEAQ. The CDR3 consists of 15 residues. CDR3 DNA sequence: TGTGCCAGCAGCCGAGAAGGGGCGGGGGGAAACACCATATATTTT. This translates into CASSREGAGGNTIYF.

The V call is TRBV11-1, the J call TRBJ2-5; 12 bases are a match to TRBD2. Germline-derived CDR1 and CDR2 are SGHAT and FQDESV (reference sequence). The CDR3 is made up of 15 amino acids. Trimming at V came to 5 bases and at J to 2 bases, leaving 3 bases not matched to a gene. This chain's CDR3 is CASSTTSGGQETQYF. CDR3 bases: TGTGCCAGCAGCACTACTAGCGGGGGGCAAGAGACCCAGTACTTC.

The chain joins TRBV18 to TRBJ2-7; TRBD2 matches at 7 bases. Trimming cost V 2 bases and J 2 bases; bases outside gene matches: 12. CDR1 and CDR2 (germline): KGHSH, LQKENI. The CDR3 loop spans 17 amino acids. CDR3 nucleotides: TGTGCCAGCTCACCAATGGGAGGGCCGGGAGCCCCCTACGAGCAGTACTTC. This sequence encodes CASSPMGGPGAPYEQYF.

The chain joins TRBV19 to TRBJ1-2; 7 bases fit TRBD1. The V gene end was trimmed by 5 bases and the J gene end by 3 bases; junction bases not matched to a gene: 9. This CDR3 is built from 15 residues. Germline V lookup: CDR1 LNHDA, CDR2 SQIVND (reference sequence). The CDR3 reads CASSGQSGQYYGYTF. The CDR3 nucleotides read TGTGCCAGTAGTGGACAATCGGGACAGTACTATGGCTACACCTTC.

This clone occurred once. The chain couples TRBV2 to TRBJ2-7, with TRBD2 as a possible D gene (6 bases). V shed 5 bases and J shed 2 bases, with 13 bases lying between them. Germline V gene lookup returns CDR1 SNHLY and CDR2 FYNNEI. The CDR3 is made up of 14 amino acids. The CDR3 bases are TGTGCCAGCAGTCTGGGACTGGGAGCCTACGAGCAGTACTTC. Translated, it gives CASSLGLGAYEQYF.

The V gene is TRBV13, the J gene TRBJ2-3, with TRBD2 as a possible D gene (6 bases). The V end was cut by 0 bases, the J end by 6 bases, with 22 bases between. The germline CDR1 and CDR2 sequences are PRHDT and FYEKMQ (reference sequence). This CDR3 comprises 18 residues. The CDR3 DNA follows: TGTGCCAGCAGCTTAGGATCTCTTACGGGAGCGTTCTACGATACGCAGTATTTT. Its translation is CASSLGSLTGAFYDTQYF.

The chain has TRBV19 and TRBJ1-2, with 7 bases matching TRBD1. Trimming cost V 6 bases and J 5 bases; bases outside gene matches: 15. In germline, CDR1 is LNHDA, CDR2 SQIVND (reference sequence). The CDR3 is 16 residues long. The CDR3 DNA reads as TGTGCCAGTAGCGAATTTCTGGACAGGAGCAGTTATGGCTACACCTTC. The encoded protein is CASSEFLDRSSYGYTF. The entire variable domain, with the rest obtained from reference TRBV19 and TRBJ1-2, is as follows: DGGITQSPKYLFRKEGQNVTLSCEQNLNHDAMYWYRQDPGQGLRLIYYSQIVNDFQKGDIAEGYSVSREKKESFPLTVTSAQKNPTAFYLCASSEFLDRSSYGYTFGSGTRLTVV.

This chain uses TRBV5-1 with TRBJ2-1; perhaps TRBD1 as D (5 bases). CDR1 is SGHRS, CDR2 YFSETQ, per germline. With 0 bases removed from V and 3 bases from J, the gap between germline ends came to 10 bases. The CDR3 spans 15 residues. The DNA for the CDR3 is TGCGCCAGCAGCTTGGTACAGGAAAACTACAATGAGCAGTTCTTC. Protein product: CASSLVQENYNEQFF.

The CDR3 coding sequence is TGTGCCAGCAGTCCGGCTCGACTAGCGGGAGACTACGAGCAGTACTTC. This sequence encodes CASSPARLAGDYEQYF. This chain connects TRBV2 to TRBJ2-7; 12 bases are a match to TRBD2. The V segment lost 5 bases and the J segment 3 bases; nucleotides outside the gene matches: 8. Germline V gene lookup returns CDR1 SNHLY and CDR2 FYNNEI. The CDR3 is made up of 16 amino acids.

The rearrangement uses TRBV5-4 and TRBJ1-2; 8 bases fit TRBD1. Germline trimming cut 1 base from V and 7 bases from J; bases unmatched to any gene: 6. Germline loops: CDR1 SGHNT, CDR2 YYREEE (reference sequence). The CDR3 runs to 14 residues. CDR3 sequence: CASSLQGAQSGYTF. The CDR3 DNA reads as TGTGCCAGCAGCTTGCAGGGGGCGCAGAGTGGCTACACCTTC.

This chain uses TRBV18 with TRBJ2-6; 7 bases align to TRBD1. The length of the CDR3 is 17 residues. Trimming cost V 5 bases and J 2 bases; bases outside gene matches: 9. Germline lookup yields CDR1 KGHSH and CDR2 LQKENI. The CDR3 sequence: CASSGQVRGAGANVLTF. The DNA of the CDR3 is TGTGCCAGCTCAGGACAGGTTCGGGGAGCTGGGGCCAACGTCCTGACTTTC.

V and J are TRBV21-1 and TRBJ2-5. TRBV21-1 is recorded as a pseudogene. The length of the CDR3 is 17 residues. CDR3 residues: CASSKVTPGRLQETQYF. In DNA form, the CDR3 reads TGTGCCAGCAGCAAGGTCACGCCAGGACGTCTGCAAGAGACCCAGTACTTC.

Comment on this clone: The sample carries other DNA sequences with the same CDR3. The V and J genes are TRBV18 and TRBJ2-7; no clear D. This CDR3 spans 13 amino acids. Germline lookup yields CDR1 KGHSH and CDR2 LQKENI. The V and J ends lost 1 base and 4 bases respectively, with 8 bases between them. The CDR3 nucleotides are TGTGCCAGCTCACCACAGGGTTCGTACGAGCAGTACTTC. It translates to CASSPQGSYEQYF.

The chain recombines TRBV18 with TRBJ2-7; 12 bases agree with TRBD2. The trim removed 4 bases at V and 5 bases at J, leaving 6 bases unmatched. This CDR3 has 15 amino acids. CDR1 is KGHSH, CDR2 LQKENI, per germline. The CDR3 DNA follows: TGTGCCAGCTCACAGCTAGCGGGAGGGCCAAACGAGCAGTACTTC. The encoded protein is CASSQLAGGPNEQYF. Complete variable domain (other parts from reference TRBV18 and TRBJ2-7): NAGVMQNPRHLVRRRGQEARLRCSPMKGHSHVYWYRQLPEEGLKFMVYLQKENIIDESGMPKERFSAEFPKEGPSILRIQQVVRGDSAAYFCASSQLAGGPNEQYFGPGTRLTVT.